This TCR beta chain was identified during a study of diagnostic markers for celiac disease (TCRdb year 2020). According to the germline V gene (reference sequence), CDR1 reads MNHNY and CDR2 reads SVGAGI. Taken from cysteine to phenylalanine, the CDR3 has 12 residues. No DNA is recorded. Comments on this clonotype: Its target antigen remains unknown.

TCRdb shows the sequencer as Illumina MiSeq. Each CDR3 protein sequence appears as one entry after TCRdb reprocessed the reads, and no DNA is included. The sample's table lists a count of hundreds of distinct CDR3 sequences. The top ten constitute 40% to 60% of the sample. Source material: either unsorted cells or a sorted T cell fraction (not recorded which). The receptor chain draws on TRBV6-6 and TRBJ1-2; as DNA is missing, the TRBD1 call by TCRdb cannot be tested. The TCR sequence derives from a human donor. This table probably holds off-target reads from a library built for another chain. The CDR3 is CASSYGAGGYTF.